These T cell receptor beta chains were read from a single sample in a study of Graves' ophthalmopathy and Graves' hyperthyroidism. TCRdb called the multiplex PCR reads again in MiXCR, with one record for every CDR3 protein. Of 200,000 to 250,000 distinct CDR3 sequences listed, 45% to 55% are singletons. Sequences were obtained from peripheral blood. Source of these receptors: an adult man with Graves' ophthalmopathy. Each CDR3 is given with its conserved first and last residue. Fields, in order: V gene, J gene, D gene, clone size, CDR3 DNA, CDR3 protein. D genes are given only for firm matches. Clone size, where shown, is once, few, many, or a class for clones that have expanded.

v_gene: TRBV29-1
j_gene: TRBJ2-2
d_gene: TRBD2
abundance: NA
CDR3nt: TGCAGCGTTCAGACTAGCGGGGGACTCATCGCGAACACCGGGGAGCTGTTTTTT
CDR3aa: CSVQTSGGLIANTGELFF

v_gene: TRBV7-2
j_gene: TRBJ2-5
d_gene: TRBD1
abundance: NA
CDR3nt: TGTGCCAGCAGCTCCGGGACAGGGGGTAAAGAGACCCAGTACTTC
CDR3aa: CASSSGTGGKETQYF

v_gene: TRBV29-1
j_gene: TRBJ1-5
d_gene: NA
abundance: NA
CDR3nt: TGCAGCGTTGAAGGCAGCCCCGGTGAGCAGCCCCAGCATTTT
CDR3aa: CSVEGSPGEQPQHF

v_gene: TRBV19
j_gene: TRBJ1-2
d_gene: NA
abundance: few
CDR3nt: TGTGCCAGTACCCCACCGCACTATGGCTACACCTTC
CDR3aa: CASTPPHYGYTF

v_gene: TRBV20-1
j_gene: TRBJ2-7
d_gene: TRBD1
abundance: NA
CDR3nt: TGCAGTGCTAGGACAGGGAGTTACGAGCAGTACTTC
CDR3aa: CSARTGSYEQYF

v_gene: TRBV10-3
j_gene: TRBJ2-7
d_gene: NA
abundance: NA
CDR3nt: TGTGCCAGCTCAGTTGGGTCAAGTTCCTACGAGCAGTACTTC
CDR3aa: CASSVGSSSYEQYF

v_gene: TRBV5-4
j_gene: TRBJ2-5
d_gene: TRBD1
abundance: NA
CDR3nt: TGTGCCAGCAGCTGGGGACAGGGTCTTGGGGCCCAGTACTTC
CDR3aa: CASSWGQGLGAQYF

v_gene: TRBV20-1
j_gene: TRBJ2-7
d_gene: TRBD1
abundance: few
CDR3nt: TGCAGTGCTAGAAAAGGGACAGGCCCACAGCGTTACTCCTACGAGCAGTACTTC
CDR3aa: CSARKGTGPQRYSYEQYF

v_gene: TRBV24-1
j_gene: TRBJ2-5
d_gene: NA
abundance: NA
CDR3nt: TGTGCCACCAGTGACCTCGGTGAGGGATGGCGAACAGATACGCAGTACTTC
CDR3aa: CATSDLGEGWRTDTQYF

v_gene: TRBV7-9
j_gene: TRBJ2-7
d_gene: NA
abundance: many
CDR3nt: TGTGCCAGCAGCGTTAGGGGGACTTACGAGCAGTACTTC
CDR3aa: CASSVRGTYEQYF

v_gene: TRBV12-3/TRBV12-4
j_gene: TRBJ1-2
d_gene: TRBD1
abundance: few
CDR3nt: TGTGCCAGCACCCCGACAGGGCGGGATGGCTACACCTTC
CDR3aa: CASTPTGRDGYTF

v_gene: TRBV7-8
j_gene: TRBJ2-7
d_gene: TRBD2
abundance: NA
CDR3nt: TGTGCCAGCAGCTTATTGCCTAGCGGGTCCTCTAGCTCCTACGAGCAGTACTTC
CDR3aa: CASSLLPSGSSSSYEQYF

v_gene: TRBV20-1
j_gene: TRBJ1-4
d_gene: NA
abundance: NA
CDR3nt: TGCAGTGCTAGAGATAACCAGGGTCTTAGTGAAAAACTGTTTTTT
CDR3aa: CSARDNQGLSEKLFF

v_gene: TRBV29-1
j_gene: TRBJ1-1
d_gene: TRBD1
abundance: few
CDR3nt: TGCAGCGGCGGGACAGGGGGTGAAGCTTTCTTT
CDR3aa: CSGGTGGEAFF

v_gene: TRBV5-8
j_gene: TRBJ1-2
d_gene: NA
abundance: few
CDR3nt: TGTGCCAGCAGCTTGGGCTGGGGAAATGGCTACACCTTC
CDR3aa: CASSLGWGNGYTF

v_gene: TRBV5-5
j_gene: TRBJ2-7
d_gene: NA
abundance: NA
CDR3nt: TGTGCCAGCAGCCAACAGGGTGCCTACGAGCAGTACTTC
CDR3aa: CASSQQGAYEQYF

v_gene: TRBV15
j_gene: TRBJ2-7
d_gene: TRBD1
abundance: few
CDR3nt: TGTGCCACCAGCAGAGAATGGGGACAGGACTACGAGCAGTACTTC
CDR3aa: CATSREWGQDYEQYF

v_gene: TRBV7-9
j_gene: TRBJ2-2
d_gene: NA
abundance: NA
CDR3nt: TGTGCCAGCAGCTTAGTTTTCAGGTCCGGGGAGCTGTTTTTT
CDR3aa: CASSLVFRSGELFF

v_gene: TRBV4-1
j_gene: TRBJ2-5
d_gene: TRBD1
abundance: many
CDR3nt: TGCGCCAGCAGCCAATTTGGAAAGGGGGCTCGAGGAGAGACCCAGTACTTC
CDR3aa: CASSQFGKGARGETQYF

v_gene: TRBV10-3
j_gene: TRBJ1-2
d_gene: NA
abundance: few
CDR3nt: TGTGCCATCAGTGATTCGTCAGGAGAAAACTATGGCTACACCTTC
CDR3aa: CAISDSSGENYGYTF

v_gene: TRBV7-2
j_gene: TRBJ2-7
d_gene: TRBD2
abundance: few
CDR3nt: TGTGCCAGCAGCCTAGCGGGAGGTTCCGAGCAGTACTTC
CDR3aa: CASSLAGGSEQYF

v_gene: TRBV7-3
j_gene: TRBJ2-7
d_gene: TRBD1
abundance: NA
CDR3nt: TGTGCCAGCAGCCCTCCCGGGACAGGGACAAAGTACTTC
CDR3aa: CASSPPGTGTKYF

v_gene: TRBV20-1
j_gene: TRBJ2-7
d_gene: TRBD1
abundance: few
CDR3nt: TGCAGTGCTAGGGCTGACAGGGGCTACGAGCAGTACTTC
CDR3aa: CSARADRGYEQYF

v_gene: TRBV29-1
j_gene: TRBJ2-5
d_gene: TRBD2
abundance: few
CDR3nt: TGCAGCGTTGCCGGGACTAGCGGGAAGGTGGGAGAGACCCAGTACTTC
CDR3aa: CSVAGTSGKVGETQYF

v_gene: TRBV11-2
j_gene: TRBJ2-7
d_gene: NA
abundance: NA
CDR3nt: TGTGCCAGCAGCTTAGTCGGCGGGGTTGACGAGCAGTACTTC
CDR3aa: CASSLVGGVDEQYF

v_gene: TRBV2
j_gene: TRBJ2-7
d_gene: TRBD1
abundance: NA
CDR3nt: TGTGCCAGCAGCAATCCGGGACAGTCCTACGAGCAGTACTTC
CDR3aa: CASSNPGQSYEQYF

v_gene: TRBV29-1
j_gene: TRBJ2-7
d_gene: TRBD2
abundance: NA
CDR3nt: TGCAGCGCCGGGACTAGCTCATCCTACGAGCAGTACTTC
CDR3aa: CSAGTSSSYEQYF

v_gene: TRBV7-2
j_gene: TRBJ2-5
d_gene: TRBD2
abundance: NA
CDR3nt: TGTGCCAGCAGCTTAGAGCGGCGGGGGGCGGGGGAGACCCAGTACTTC
CDR3aa: CASSLERRGAGETQYF

v_gene: TRBV20-1
j_gene: TRBJ2-7
d_gene: NA
abundance: NA
CDR3nt: TGCAGTGCGGTGGGCGGAAGCTCCTACGAGCAGTACTTC
CDR3aa: CSAVGGSSYEQYF

v_gene: TRBV29-1
j_gene: TRBJ2-6
d_gene: NA
abundance: NA
CDR3nt: TGCAGCGTTGAAGGCGGACCGAGAGGGGCCAACGTCCTGACTTTC
CDR3aa: CSVEGGPRGANVLTF

v_gene: TRBV7-2
j_gene: TRBJ2-2
d_gene: NA
abundance: few
CDR3nt: TGTGCCACTACGGACCTATTGCATACCGGGGAGCTGTTTTTT
CDR3aa: CATTDLLHTGELFF

v_gene: TRBV29-1
j_gene: TRBJ2-7
d_gene: NA
abundance: NA
CDR3nt: TGCAGCGTTGGAGAGGGGGGAATATACTACGAGCAGTACTTC
CDR3aa: CSVGEGGIYYEQYF

v_gene: TRBV14
j_gene: TRBJ2-5
d_gene: NA
abundance: NA
CDR3nt: TGTGCCAGCAGCCTAAGCGGGCAGAGGAGAGAGACCCAGTACTTC
CDR3aa: CASSLSGQRRETQYF

v_gene: TRBV20-1
j_gene: TRBJ2-2
d_gene: TRBD2
abundance: NA
CDR3nt: TGCAGTGCCAGACCCGGACTAGCGGGAGCGAACACCGGGGAGCTGTTTTTT
CDR3aa: CSARPGLAGANTGELFF

v_gene: TRBV2
j_gene: TRBJ1-6
d_gene: NA
abundance: NA
CDR3nt: TGTGCCAGCATTGAGAGCTCCTATAATTCACCCCTCCACTTT
CDR3aa: CASIESSYNSPLHF

v_gene: TRBV15
j_gene: TRBJ1-1
d_gene: TRBD1
abundance: few
CDR3nt: TGTGCCACCAACCCCGGGACAGGGTTTAGGGCTTTCTTT
CDR3aa: CATNPGTGFRAFF

v_gene: TRBV2
j_gene: TRBJ2-7
d_gene: NA
abundance: NA
CDR3nt: TGTGCCACCGCGCCTGGGCACGGGCAGTACTTC
CDR3aa: CATAPGHGQYF